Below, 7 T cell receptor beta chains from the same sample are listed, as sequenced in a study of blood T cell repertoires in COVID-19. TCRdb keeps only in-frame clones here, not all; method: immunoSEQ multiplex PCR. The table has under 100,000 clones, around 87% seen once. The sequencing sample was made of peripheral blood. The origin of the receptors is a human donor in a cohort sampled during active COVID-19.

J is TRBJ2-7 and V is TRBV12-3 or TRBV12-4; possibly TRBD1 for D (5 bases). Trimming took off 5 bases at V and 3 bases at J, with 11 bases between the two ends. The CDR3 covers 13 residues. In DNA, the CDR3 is TGTGCCAGCAGTCCCACAGGAAACTACGAGCAGTACTTC. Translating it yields CASSPTGNYEQYF.

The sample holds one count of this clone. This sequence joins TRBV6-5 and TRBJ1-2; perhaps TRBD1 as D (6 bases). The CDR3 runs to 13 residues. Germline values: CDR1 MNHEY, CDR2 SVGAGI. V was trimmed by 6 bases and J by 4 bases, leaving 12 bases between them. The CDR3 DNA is TGTGCCAGCAGATTAGGACAGATCTATGGCTACACCTTC. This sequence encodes CASRLGQIYGYTF.

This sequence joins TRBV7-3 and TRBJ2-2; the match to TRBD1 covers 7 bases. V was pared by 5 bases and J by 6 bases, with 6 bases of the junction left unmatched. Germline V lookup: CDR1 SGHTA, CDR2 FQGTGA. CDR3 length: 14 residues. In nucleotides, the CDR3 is TGTGCCAGCAGCCCCACAGGGGATCCCGGGGAGCTGTTTTTT. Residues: CASSPTGDPGELFF.

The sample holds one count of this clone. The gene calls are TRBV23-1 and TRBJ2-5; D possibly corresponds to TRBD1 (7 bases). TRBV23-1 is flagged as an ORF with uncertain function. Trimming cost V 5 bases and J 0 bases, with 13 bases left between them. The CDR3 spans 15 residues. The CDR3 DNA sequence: TGCGCCAGCAGTGGAGGGGACAGCCACCAAGAGACCCAGTACTTC. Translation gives CASSGGDSHQETQYF.

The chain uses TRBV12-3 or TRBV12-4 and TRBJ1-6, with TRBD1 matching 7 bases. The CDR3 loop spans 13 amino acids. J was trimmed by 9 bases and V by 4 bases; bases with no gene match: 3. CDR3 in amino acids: CASSWGDSSPLHF. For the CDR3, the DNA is TGTGCCAGCAGTTGGGGGGACAGTTCACCCCTCCACTTT.

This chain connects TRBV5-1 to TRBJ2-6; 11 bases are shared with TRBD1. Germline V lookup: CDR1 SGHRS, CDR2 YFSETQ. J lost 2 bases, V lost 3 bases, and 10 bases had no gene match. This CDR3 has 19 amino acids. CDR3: CASSSLGQGEVPGANVLTF. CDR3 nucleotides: TGCGCCAGCAGCTCGCTGGGACAGGGGGAAGTCCCTGGGGCCAACGTCCTGACTTTC.

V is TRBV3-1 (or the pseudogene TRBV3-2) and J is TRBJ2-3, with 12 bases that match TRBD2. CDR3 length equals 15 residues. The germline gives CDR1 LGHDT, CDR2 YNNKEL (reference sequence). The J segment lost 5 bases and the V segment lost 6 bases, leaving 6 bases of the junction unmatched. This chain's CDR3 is CASSSSGGGKDTQYF. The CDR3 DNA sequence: TGTGCCAGCAGTTCTAGCGGGGGGGGGAAAGATACGCAGTATTTT.